This T cell receptor (beta chain) came from a study of somatic mutations in cytotoxic T cells in rheumatoid arthritis. Notes on this clone: What it binds is unknown.

Generated by immunoSEQ multiplex PCR, the TCRdb table keeps only in-frame clones and is missing some. The top ten hold more than 35% of the sample, which has 4,000 to 6,000 clones, over 70% seen once. Study-level results: Exceedance of 20% of CD8+ cells by the largest CD8+ clone occurred in about an eighth of the roughly 60 patients. Any difference in CD8+ T-cell clonality between patients who had rheumatoid arthritis and healthy controls who were age-matched was not statistically significant.

V was clipped by 6 bases and J by 6 bases; unmatched bases: 8. The germline gives CDR1 LNHDA, CDR2 SQIVND (reference sequence). The length of the CDR3 is 14 residues. Positive magnetic bead selection, which isolated the CD4+ and CD8+ cells, was followed by a flow cytometry check of purity. This chain connects TRBV19 to TRBJ1-5; 7 positions match TRBD1. Sample: CD8+ T cells sorted from blood. This receptor was identified in a man aged 65 to 79 with rheumatoid arthritis. DNA for the CDR3: TGTGCCAGTAGGTTTGAGGGGGCGGGTCAGCCCCAGCATTTT. Protein: CASRFEGAGQPQHF.